The rows below give T cell receptor beta chains drawn from one sample of a study of glioma-infiltrating T cells. TCRdb redid the calling of the multiplex PCR reads with MiXCR, one entry per CDR3 protein. The sample contains a few thousand distinct CDR3 sequences, 33% of which appear only once. Sequences were obtained from glioma tissue, nonneoplastic brain tissue, or PBMCs (not recorded which). The receptors originated from a human donor with low-grade glioma or glioblastoma, undergoing nonglioma brain surgery, or in good health (not recorded which). The CDR3 runs from the conserved cysteine through the conserved F or W. Each record gives: D gene, V gene, J gene, clone size, CDR3 protein, CDR3 DNA. D genes are given only for firm matches. Clone size appears in some rows only: once, few, many, or a class for an expanded clone.

>NA|TRBV7-8|TRBJ2-3|medium-sized
CASSPVGGGSSATQYF
TGTGCCAGCAGCCCCGTGGGGGGGGGCAGTTCAGCTACGCAGTATTTT
>TRBD1|TRBV6-1|TRBJ2-5|large
CASRGTGSVETQYF
TGTGCCAGCAGGGGGACAGGGTCGGTAGAGACCCAGTACTTC
>NA|TRBV6-5|TRBJ1-1|NA
CATTRDTEAFF
TGTGCCACCACACGGGACACTGAAGCTTTCTTT
>NA|TRBV27|TRBJ2-1|medium-sized
CASSLEGGPSYNEQFF
TGTGCCAGCAGTTTGGAAGGAGGGCCCTCCTACAATGAGCAGTTCTTC
>TRBD1|TRBV27|TRBJ1-2|NA
CASSTLGQGAHGYTF
TGTGCCAGCAGTACACTCGGACAGGGGGCACATGGCTACACCTTC
>NA|TRBV6-5|TRBJ2-3|large
CASSYSLWTDTQYF
TGTGCCAGCAGTTACTCTTTGTGGACAGATACGCAGTATTTT
>NA|TRBV7-9|TRBJ1-3|once
CARSLNRGSGNTIYF
TGTGCCAGAAGCTTAAATAGGGGCTCTGGAAACACTATATATTTT
>NA|TRBV12-3/TRBV12-4|TRBJ2-1|medium-sized
CASSSRDPKNNEQFF
TGTGCCAGCAGTTCCCGGGATCCAAAGAACAATGAGCAGTTCTTC
>TRBD1|TRBV20-1|TRBJ1-5|NA
CSASLPTGTGGLIIDQPQHF
TGCAGTGCTTCACTTCCCACGGGGACAGGGGGCCTCATTATCGATCAGCCCCAGCATTTT
>TRBD1|TRBV5-4|TRBJ2-3|medium-sized
CASSRWTGGRTDTQYF
TGTGCCAGCAGCCGTTGGACAGGGGGCCGCACAGATACGCAGTATTTT
>NA|TRBV20-1|TRBJ1-5|NA
CSARYSSGTWLPQHF
TGCAGTGCTAGGTACAGCTCCGGGACTTGGCTGCCCCAGCATTTT
>NA|TRBV27|TRBJ1-5|many
CAGSLKDNQPQHF
TGTGCCGGCAGTTTGAAGGATAATCAGCCCCAGCATTTT
>NA|TRBV2|TRBJ2-2|medium-sized
CASSEASGAGNTGELFF
TGTGCCAGCAGTGAAGCGTCAGGGGCAGGGAACACCGGGGAGCTGTTTTTT
>NA|TRBV4-1|TRBJ1-5|medium-sized
CASSQPWGGYQPQHF
TGCGCCAGCAGCCAACCATGGGGAGGGTATCAGCCCCAGCATTTT
>NA|TRBV4-1|TRBJ2-5|once
CASSQGWTGEENQYF
TGCGCCAGCAGCCAAGGATGGACGGGGGAAGAGAACCAGTACTTC
>NA|TRBV11-2|TRBJ1-2|NA
CASSLVGGGEHGYTF
TGTGCCAGCAGCTTAGTAGGTGGGGGCGAGCATGGCTACACCTTC
>NA|TRBV5-1|TRBJ1-1|NA
CASSKEGFGGLNTEAFF
TGCGCCAGCAGCAAGGAAGGATTTGGGGGATTGAACACTGAAGCTTTCTTT
>TRBD1|TRBV6-1|TRBJ2-7|many
CASRPRGSFEQYF
TGTGCCAGCAGGCCCAGGGGGTCGTTCGAGCAGTACTTC
>TRBD1|TRBV6-1|TRBJ1-4|large
CASSPGQGRVKLFF
TGTGCCAGCAGTCCCGGACAGGGGAGGGTAAAACTGTTTTTT
>NA|TRBV7-2|TRBJ1-3|medium-sized
CASSSQGNTIYF
TGTGCCAGCAGCTCCCAGGGAAACACCATATATTTT